The 18 T cell receptor beta chains reported below all come from one sample, sequenced in a study of cytomegalovirus exposure and HLA in healthy donors. 13 Jbeta primers and 60 Vbeta primers were used for the PCR. The method was immunoSEQ multiplex PCR; TCRdb's version includes in-frame clones alone and lacks a portion of them. This sample carries about 160,000 clones, approximately 86% of them seen once, and the ten largest clones take about 2.1%. Sequencing was carried out using PBMCs. These TCRs come from a woman aged 18-29 years in good health and CMV-seronegative.

J is TRBJ2-5 and V is TRBV28, with D tentatively TRBD2 (6 bases). Germline V gene data show CDR1 as MDHEN and CDR2 as SYDVKM. Trimming pared 5 bases from V and 7 bases from J, leaving 26 bases between. The CDR3 sequence is 17 residues long. CDR3 nucleotides: TGTGCCAGCAGTCTCCCCCGCGGGCGGGGCGGTTCCGGGACCCAGTACTTC. It encodes CASSLPRGRGGSGTQYF.

This rearrangement joins TRBV7-8 to TRBJ1-1, with 7 bases fitting TRBD1. The germline V gene has CDR1 SGHVS and CDR2 FQNEAQ. The V gene end was trimmed by 11 bases and the J gene end by 3 bases; junction bases not matched to a gene: 9. This CDR3 spans 13 amino acids. CDR3 region: CADRVIVDTEAFF. The CDR3 region has the DNA TGTGCCGACAGGGTCATTGTGGACACTGAAGCTTTCTTT.

Comment on this clone: Compared with germline, one end of the junction differs, possibly owing to a read error. The chain recombines TRBV7-9 with TRBJ1-5; D unresolved. Germline CDR1 reads SEHNR; CDR2 reads FQNEAQ (reference sequence). This CDR3 contains 14 residues. The CDR3 is CAGSFGGLNQPQHF. DNA for the CDR3: TGTGCCGGCAGCTTTGGCGGGTTAAATCAGCCCCAGCATTTT.

This clone was observed a few times. This chain links TRBV18 with TRBJ1-1; D may be TRBD1 (6 bases). V was clipped by 3 bases and J by 3 bases, with 8 bases between them. This CDR3 comprises 13 residues. Germline CDR1 reads KGHSH; CDR2 reads LQKENI. This CDR3 reads CASSPPGDTEAFF. In DNA form, the CDR3 reads TGTGCCAGCTCACCCCCAGGGGACACTGAAGCTTTCTTT.

The chain is built from TRBV4-1 and TRBJ1-1; 8 nucleotides match TRBD1. CDR3 length: 15 residues. Germline-derived CDR1 and CDR2 are MGHRA and YSYEKL. Losses at the gene ends were 3 bases for V and 0 bases for J; bases not matched to a gene: 3. CDR3 residues: CASSQDRVMNTEAFF. The CDR3 DNA is TGCGCCAGCAGCCAGGACAGGGTTATGAACACTGAAGCTTTCTTT.

J is TRBJ1-3 and V is TRBV5-1, with TRBD1 as a possible D gene (5 bases). The CDR3 consists of 14 residues. Germline CDR1 is SGHRS and CDR2 is YFSETQ. Trimming shortened V by 4 bases and J by 0 bases, and 8 bases separated the two germline ends. CDR3 sequence (DNA): TGCGCCAGCAGCCCGGGACTCTCTGGAAACACCATATATTTT. It encodes CASSPGLSGNTIYF.

This chain joins TRBV2 and TRBJ2-7, with no clear D. The CDR3 extends over 12 amino acids. The germline V and J ends were trimmed by 7 bases and 4 bases, with 11 bases remaining between them. Germline V gene data show CDR1 as SNHLY and CDR2 as FYNNEI. The CDR3 sequence: CASIEATYEQYF. The CDR3 nucleotides read TGTGCCAGCATAGAAGCGACATACGAGCAGTACTTC.

The genes are TRBV12-5 and TRBJ2-7; D is possibly TRBD2 (5 bases). Trimming shortened V by 7 bases and J by 0 bases, and 10 bases separated the two germline ends. Germline assignment: CDR1 LGHNT and CDR2 FRNRAP. The CDR3 has 13 residues. DNA for the CDR3: TGTGCTAGTGAGGGTAGCGACTCCTACGAGCAGTACTTC. This sequence encodes CASEGSDSYEQYF.

The V gene is TRBV5-4, the J gene TRBJ2-5; 12 positions match TRBD2. There are 18 residues in the CDR3. Germline CDR1 SGHNT, CDR2 YYREEE (reference sequence). The V gene end was trimmed by 4 bases and the J gene end by 5 bases; junction bases not matched to a gene: 15. CDR3 coding DNA: TGTGCCAGCAGCCCGGGGGTGGCTAGCGGGAGGGCAGGGGAGACCCAGTACTTC. Protein: CASSPGVASGRAGETQYF. The variable domain in full, completed from reference TRBV5-4 and TRBJ2-5, reads ETGVTQSPTHLIKTRGQQVTLRCSSQSGHNTVSWYQQALGQGPQFIFQYYREEENGRGNFPPRFSGLQFPNYSSELNVNALELDDSALYLCASSPGVASGRAGETQYFGPGTRLLVL.

This chain joins TRBV29-1 and TRBJ2-3; a possible D gene is TRBD2 (6 bases). CDR1 SQVTM and CDR2 ANQGSEA come from the germline V gene. This CDR3 has 11 amino acids. The ends were cut back, 6 bases at V and 6 bases at J, with 10 bases in the middle. The CDR3 coding sequence is TGCAGCGTGGGGGACTCCGATACGCAGTATTTT. Its translation is CSVGDSDTQYF.

The table lists this clone with a few counts. The J gene is TRBJ2-5, the V gene TRBV30; 7 nucleotides align to TRBD2. Germline CDR1 and CDR2: GTSNPN and SVGIG (reference sequence). V gave up 2 bases and J gave up 5 bases; unmatched junction bases: 8. The CDR3 has 14 amino acids. CDR3 protein: CAWSTGLGVETQYF. The CDR3 region has the DNA TGTGCCTGGAGTACCGGACTAGGGGTGGAGACCCAGTACTTC. Using reference TRBV30 and TRBJ2-5 for the parts outside the CDR3, the full variable domain is SQTIHQWPATLVQPVGSPLSLECTVEGTSNPNLYWYRQAAGRGLQLLFYSVGIGQISSEVPQNLSASRPQDRQFILSSKKLLLSDSGFYLCAWSTGLGVETQYFGPGTRLLVL.

The CDR3 nucleotides read TGTGCCAGCCTCATCCTGACCGCCGGAGGATATGGCTACACCTTC. Amino acids: CASLILTAGGYGYTF. The J gene is TRBJ1-2, the V gene TRBV13; D uncertain. This CDR3 spans 15 amino acids. Trimming took 8 bases from V and 5 from J, leaving 21 bases between them. The germline gives CDR1 PRHDT, CDR2 FYEKMQ (reference sequence).

This chain uses TRBV6-1 with TRBJ2-2, with a tentative D call TRBD1 (6 bases). In germline, CDR1 is MNHNS, CDR2 SASEGT. V was cut by 5 bases and J by 4 bases, with 11 bases left in between. The CDR3 is made up of 14 amino acids. This CDR3 is CASSTQGSTGELFF. CDR3 coding DNA: TGTGCCAGCAGTACCCAGGGGAGCACCGGGGAGCTGTTTTTT.

The chain joins TRBV5-6 to TRBJ1-4; 9 bases align to TRBD1. Germline loops: CDR1 SGHDT, CDR2 YYEEEE. The CDR3 is 17 residues long. The ends lost 4 bases at V and 5 bases at J; junction bases unmatched: 12. Written as DNA, the CDR3 is TGTGCCAGCAGCCTCGCTTTCGGACAGGGGTCAAATGAAAAACTGTTTTTT. Protein: CASSLAFGQGSNEKLFF.

This chain uses TRBV28 with TRBJ2-7; the D gene is possibly TRBD2 (6 bases). Trimming removed 7 bases from V and 3 bases from J, with 16 bases in between. Germline V gives CDR1 MDHEN, CDR2 SYDVKM. The CDR3 covers 14 residues. The CDR3 bases are TGTGCCAGCATGCGTGGCGGGGAAGTCTACGAGCAGTACTTC. Protein sequence: CASMRGGEVYEQYF.

V and J are TRBV7-9 and TRBJ2-7; D perhaps matches TRBD2 (6 bases). Germline lookup yields CDR1 SEHNR and CDR2 FQNEAQ (reference sequence). The germline V and J ends were trimmed by 8 bases and 7 bases, with 15 bases remaining between them. CDR3 length equals 12 residues. This chain's CDR3 is CASRWGVGEQYF. The DNA for the CDR3 is TGTGCCAGCCGGTGGGGGGTAGGGGAGCAGTACTTC.

CDR3 amino acids: CASSPQRRGYEQYF. CDR3 in DNA: TGTGCCAGCAGTCCGCAACGGCGAGGTTACGAGCAGTACTTC. This chain connects TRBV6-5 to TRBJ2-7; D is undetermined. Germline V gene sequence: CDR1 MNHEY, CDR2 SVGAGI. The CDR3 runs to 14 residues. Trimming took off 5 bases at V and 4 bases at J, with 15 bases between the two ends.

The J gene is TRBJ2-5, the V gene TRBV7-9; 9 bases are a match to TRBD2. Germline CDR1 SEHNR, CDR2 FQNEAQ (reference sequence). After removal of 3 bases from V and 5 bases from J, the junction contained 7 bases not matched to a gene. The CDR3 sequence is 15 residues long. This CDR3 reads CASSFERGALETQYF. DNA of the CDR3: TGTGCCAGCAGCTTTGAGCGGGGGGCCCTGGAGACCCAGTACTTC.